The 2 T cell receptor beta chains below all came from one sample that was sequenced in a study of blood T cell repertoires in COVID-19. Only in-frame clones appear in the TCRdb table, and some are missing; sequencing was by immunoSEQ multiplex PCR. The data hold under 200,000 clones, with over 70% observed a single time. Sequenced input: PBMCs or T cells enriched from blood (not recorded which). The receptor set was obtained from a man in his forties or fifties who had recovered from COVID-19.

The chain carries TRBV24-1 and TRBJ2-7, with 10 bases fitting TRBD1. V dropped 5 bases and J dropped 2; count of bases not matched to a gene: 5. The germline V gene encodes CDR1 KGHDR and CDR2 SFDVKD. The CDR3 length is 15 residues. CDR3 in amino acids: CATSGWGQGTYEQYF. DNA for the CDR3: TGTGCCACCAGTGGCTGGGGACAGGGGACCTACGAGCAGTACTTC.

The rearrangement uses TRBV28 and TRBJ1-4; possibly TRBD1 for D (5 bases). CDR1 MDHEN and CDR2 SYDVKM come from the germline V gene. The CDR3 is 13 residues long. Trimming shortened V by 7 bases and J by 10 bases, and 16 bases separated the two germline ends. The DNA of the CDR3 is TGTGCCAGCACGGGGGACGTGGGGGGAAAACTGTTTTTT. Its protein product is CASTGDVGGKLFF.